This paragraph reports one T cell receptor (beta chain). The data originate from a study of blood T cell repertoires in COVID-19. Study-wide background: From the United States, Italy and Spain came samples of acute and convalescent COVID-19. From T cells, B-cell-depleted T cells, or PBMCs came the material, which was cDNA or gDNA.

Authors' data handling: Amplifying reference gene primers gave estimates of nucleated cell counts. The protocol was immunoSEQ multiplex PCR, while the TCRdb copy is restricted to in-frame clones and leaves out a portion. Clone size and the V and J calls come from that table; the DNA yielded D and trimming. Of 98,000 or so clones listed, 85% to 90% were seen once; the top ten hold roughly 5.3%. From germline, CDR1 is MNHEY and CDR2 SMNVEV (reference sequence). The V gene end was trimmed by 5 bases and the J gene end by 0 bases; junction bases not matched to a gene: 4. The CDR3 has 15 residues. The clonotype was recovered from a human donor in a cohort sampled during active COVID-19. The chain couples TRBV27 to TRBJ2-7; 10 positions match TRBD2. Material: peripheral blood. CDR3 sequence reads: CASSRLAGASYEQYF. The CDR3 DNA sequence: TGTGCCAGCAGTCGGCTAGCGGGGGCCTCCTACGAGCAGTACTTC.